This T cell receptor (beta chain) was obtained from a study of CD8 T cells in Susac syndrome. As for the study in general: Sequencing included Susac syndrome patients, about six of them with active disease and under 10 in remission. Study-wide results and caveats: Across the total CD8+ repertoires, 15 to 20 Susac-specific public clones were detected, and across the CD8+ TEMRA repertoires, a few such clones were detected.

Diagnostic criteria defined recently for definite or probable disease were met by the Susac syndrome patients. Negative isolation was applied to CD8+ and CD4+ T cells, and FACS enrichment was applied to TEMRA cells. The authors reverse transcribed roughly 0.5 to 1 ug RNA with random hexamers. Via MiXCR, TCRdb re-called the immunoSEQ multiplex PCR reads, giving one row per CDR3 protein. Of about 130,000 distinct CDR3 sequences in the sample, around 94% were seen once. The germline V gene encodes CDR1 LGHNA and CDR2 YNFKEQ. Trimming took off 0 bases at V and 6 bases at J, with 17 bases between the two ends. This CDR3 has 16 residues. Remarks on this clonotype: The antigen remains unidentified.

The chain is built from TRBV4-2 and TRBJ1-2; perhaps TRBD1 as D (6 bases). The sequence derives from a human donor with Susac syndrome. Sequenced material: CD8+ T cells from PBMCs. The chain's CDR3 is CASSQDTGIYADGYTF. The CDR3 DNA reads as TGTGCCAGCAGCCAAGACACAGGGATCTATGCCGATGGCTACACCTTC.